Listed below are T cell receptor beta chains from one sample, sequenced in a study of early T cells in non-severe SARS-CoV-2 infection. TCRdb independently ran MiXCR on the 5' RACE reads; one entry per CDR3 protein. The sample has more than 70,000 distinct CDR3 sequences; roughly 15% are singletons. Source material: whole blood. The receptor source for this set is an adult who was a healthcare worker with PCR-confirmed SARS-CoV-2 infection or an uninfected control (not recorded which). The CDR3 runs from the conserved cysteine through the conserved F or W. Each record gives: D gene, V gene, J gene, clone size, CDR3 DNA, CDR3 protein. A D gene is named only where the DNA matches it firmly. A row's size may be missing; if present it is once, few, many or a size class.

D gene: NA
V gene: TRBV15
J gene: TRBJ2-7
clone size: many
CDR3 DNA: TGTGCCACCAGCAGAGACGAGGACGAGCAGTACTTC
CDR3 protein: CATSRDEDEQYF

D gene: TRBD2
V gene: TRBV20-1
J gene: TRBJ2-7
clone size: NA
CDR3 DNA: TGCAGTGCTAGAGCACTAGCGGGATACGAGCAGTACTTC
CDR3 protein: CSARALAGYEQYF

D gene: NA
V gene: TRBV7-9
J gene: TRBJ2-7
clone size: NA
CDR3 DNA: TGTGCCAGCAGCAATTTCCAGTACGAGCAGTACTTC
CDR3 protein: CASSNFQYEQYF

D gene: TRBD1
V gene: TRBV6-2/TRBV6-3
J gene: TRBJ1-3
clone size: many
CDR3 DNA: TGTGCCAGCATCGCGGACAGGCTCGGGTTTACGGGACTCTCTGGAAACACCATATATTTT
CDR3 protein: CASIADRLGFTGLSGNTIYF

D gene: NA
V gene: TRBV11-2
J gene: TRBJ2-5
clone size: few
CDR3 DNA: TGTGCCAGCAGCCAGTCCCAAGAGACCCAGTACTTC
CDR3 protein: CASSQSQETQYF

D gene: NA
V gene: TRBV18
J gene: TRBJ1-5
clone size: many
CDR3 DNA: TGTGCCAGCTCACCCATCAGGGACCAGCCCCAGCATTTT
CDR3 protein: CASSPIRDQPQHF

D gene: TRBD1
V gene: TRBV6-1
J gene: TRBJ1-6
clone size: NA
CDR3 DNA: TGTGCCAGCAGTGGACAGGGGTCGGAAGCATCCTATAATTCACCCCTCCACTTT
CDR3 protein: CASSGQGSEASYNSPLHF

D gene: NA
V gene: TRBV21-1
J gene: TRBJ2-7
clone size: NA
CDR3 DNA: TGTGCCAGCAGCCATCCTCGGACTAGCGTTCACTACGAGCAGTACTTC
CDR3 protein: CASSHPRTSVHYEQYF

D gene: NA
V gene: TRBV20-1
J gene: TRBJ2-2
clone size: many
CDR3 DNA: TGCAGTGCTAGTGGGCCGATAGGGGAATGGAGTAACACCGGGGAGCTGTTTTTT
CDR3 protein: CSASGPIGEWSNTGELFF

D gene: NA
V gene: TRBV12-3/TRBV12-4
J gene: TRBJ1-1
clone size: NA
CDR3 DNA: TGTGCCAGCTCCGGCTTAAGGGCAGGGAGAACTGAAGCTTTCTTT
CDR3 protein: CASSGLRAGRTEAFF

D gene: TRBD2
V gene: TRBV6-6
J gene: TRBJ2-3
clone size: NA
CDR3 DNA: TGTGCCAGCAGTTACCGCGCTAGCGGGGGGACAGATACGCAGTATTTT
CDR3 protein: CASSYRASGGTDTQYF